One sample yielded the 19 T cell receptor beta chains listed below, sequenced in a study of T-cell reconstitution after alpha-beta-depleted transplantation in children. Unique molecular identifiers were built into the TCRbeta library. MiXCR, applied by TCRdb to the PCR reads, yields one record per CDR3 protein. Among around 680,000 distinct CDR3 sequences, roughly 17% were seen once, and the ten largest hold approximately 1%. This material consisted of PBMCs from the stem cell graft donor, taken from the stem cell graft. The receptors originated from a human donor who donated a stem cell graft to a child with acute myeloid leukemia.

This clonotype was seen at least ten times. This rearrangement joins TRBV6-5 to TRBJ1-6; maybe TRBD1 (5 bases). The CDR3 contains 18 residues. Trimming took off 0 bases at V and 4 bases at J, with 16 bases between the two ends. In germline, CDR1 is MNHEY, CDR2 SVGAGI. CDR3 protein: CASSYSIQTGKYNSPLHF. CDR3 nucleotides: TGTGCCAGCAGTTACTCGATTCAAACAGGAAAATATAATTCACCCCTCCACTTT.

The chain has TRBV7-8 and TRBJ1-1; a possible D gene is TRBD1 (6 bases). CDR1 and CDR2 from the germline V gene are SGHVS and FQNEAQ. The germline V and J ends were trimmed by 5 bases and 11 bases, with 21 bases remaining between them. This CDR3 contains 14 residues. The CDR3 nucleotides read TGTGCCAGCAGCCCCTCGGTAGTACAGGGCGGCGCTTTCTTT. Translating gives CASSPSVVQGGAFF.

This clonotype turned up a few times. The chain carries TRBV9 and TRBJ2-3; D is uncertain. The germline V gene has CDR1 SGDLS and CDR2 YYNGEE. This CDR3 contains 15 residues. V lost 1 base and J 3 bases, leaving 12 bases between the germline ends. The CDR3 here is CASSVKKGWTDTQYF. The CDR3 nucleotides read TGTGCCAGCAGCGTAAAGAAGGGCTGGACAGATACGCAGTATTTT. The full variable domain, rest sourced from reference TRBV9 and TRBJ2-3, is DSGVTQTPKHLITATGQRVTLRCSPRSGDLSVYWYQQSLDQGLQFLIQYYNGEERAKGNILERFSAQQFPDLHSELNLSSLELGDSALYFCASSVKKGWTDTQYFGPGTRLTVL.

This clonotype showed up many times. The V and J genes are TRBV29-1 and TRBJ2-3, with a tentative D call TRBD2 (5 bases). There are 14 residues in the CDR3. Trimming left V 3 bases short and J 3 bases short, with 13 bases between. The germline V gene encodes CDR1 SQVTM and CDR2 ANQGSEA. The CDR3 DNA is TGCAGCGTTGACGAGGGCCTGGGAACAGATACGCAGTATTTT. Its protein is CSVDEGLGTDTQYF.

V gene TRBV3-1 combines with J gene TRBJ1-1, with TRBD1 as a possible D gene (6 bases). Germline assignment: CDR1 LGHDT and CDR2 YNNKEL (reference sequence). V gave up 3 bases and J gave up 4 bases, with 9 bases separating them. The CDR3 runs 13 residues. In DNA, the CDR3 is TGTGCCAGCAGCCAGTTGGACAGCACTGAAGCTTTCTTT. Translating it yields CASSQLDSTEAFF. Full variable domain (remainder filled in from reference TRBV3-1 and TRBJ1-1): DTAVSQTPKYLVTQMGNDKSIKCEQNLGHDTMYWYKQDSKKFLKIMFSYNNKELIINETVPNRFSPKSPDKAHLNLHINSLELGDSAVYFCASSQLDSTEAFFGQGTRLTVV.

This clonotype occurred a few times. The genes are TRBV20-1 and TRBJ2-3, with D tentatively TRBD1 or TRBD2 (6 bases each). Germline lookup yields CDR1 DFQATT and CDR2 SNEGSKA (reference sequence). This CDR3 comprises 16 residues. Trimming pared 5 bases from V and 0 bases from J, leaving 18 bases between. The CDR3 DNA sequence: TGCAGTGCTGGAAAACACACAGGGACTAGCACAGATACGCAGTATTTT. It translates to CSAGKHTGTSTDTQYF.

The rearrangement links TRBV4-1 to TRBJ2-7; 9 nucleotides agree with TRBD2. Per germline, CDR1 MGHRA and CDR2 YSYEKL. Unmatched junction bases numbered 8, after V lost 4 bases and J lost 4 bases. The CDR3 spans 15 residues. The CDR3 bases are TGCGCCAGCAGCCTCCTGAGACTAGCGGAGTACGAGCAGTACTTC. Its protein is CASSLLRLAEYEQYF.

The V gene is TRBV7-2, the J gene TRBJ1-2; unclear D gene. Germline CDR1 is SGHTA and CDR2 is FQGNSA. This CDR3 has 15 amino acids. Trimming took off 1 base at V and 6 bases at J, with 15 bases between the two ends. CDR3 region: CASSLEGGRVDGYTF. The DNA of the CDR3 is TGTGCCAGCAGCTTAGAGGGCGGGCGGGTCGATGGCTACACCTTC.

This clonotype was found many times. V usage is TRBV20-1 and J usage is TRBJ1-5, with 12 bases matching TRBD1. The V gene end was trimmed by 6 bases and the J gene end by 9 bases; junction bases not matched to a gene: 12. The CDR3 runs to 15 residues. The germline gives CDR1 DFQATT, CDR2 SNEGSKA (reference sequence). In DNA form, the CDR3 reads TGCAGTGCCTCCCGGGGACAGGGGGCGCGAATGCCCCAGCATTTT. Amino acid sequence: CSASRGQGARMPQHF.

The chain recombines TRBV28 with TRBJ1-2; no clear D gene. Looked up from germline, CDR1 is MDHEN and CDR2 is SYDVKM. This CDR3 spans 15 amino acids. The V gene lost 3 bases and the J gene lost 3 bases, with 14 bases spanning the gap. DNA of the CDR3: TGTGCCAGCAGTTTTGAAGGTTGGGAGGACTATGGCTACACCTTC. Residues: CASSFEGWEDYGYTF.

This clonotype has a count of ten or more. The chain carries TRBV29-1 and TRBJ2-7; the D call may be TRBD1 or TRBD2 (5 bases each). The length of the CDR3 is 13 residues. CDR1 and CDR2 (germline): SQVTM, ANQGSEA. With 4 bases removed from V and 4 bases from J, the gap between germline ends came to 14 bases. CDR3 region: CSVAGTAFYEQYF. In nucleotides, the CDR3 is TGCAGCGTTGCCGGGACGGCATTTTACGAGCAGTACTTC.

In this sample, this clonotype turned up a few times. The chain is built from TRBV12-3 or TRBV12-4 and TRBJ1-1; tentative D call: TRBD1 (5 bases). Trimming took off 6 bases at V and 4 bases at J, with 18 bases between the two ends. The CDR3 has 15 residues. CDR3 sequence (DNA): TGTGCCAGCAGCCTAGGGGACTGGGGGAGCACTGAAGCTTTCTTT. It translates to CASSLGDWGSTEAFF.

In this sample, this clonotype turned up many times. The chain recombines TRBV6-1 with TRBJ1-3; D is perhaps TRBD1 (6 bases). The CDR3 runs 14 residues. Germline V CDR1 and CDR2: MNHNS, SASEGT. Trimming pared 6 bases from V and 1 base from J, leaving 10 bases between. The CDR3 reads CASSSGTSGNTIYF. The CDR3 DNA is TGTGCCAGCAGCTCGGGGACATCTGGAAACACCATATATTTT.

The chain employs TRBV20-1 and TRBJ2-4, with 8 positions matching TRBD1. V lost 5 bases to trimming and J lost 8 bases; unmatched junction nucleotides: 29. The CDR3 runs 20 residues. In germline, CDR1 is DFQATT, CDR2 SNEGSKA (reference sequence). The CDR3 nucleotides read TGCAGTGCTCCGCCTCTCGTATCAGGGGGCGAGGGGTTACTCGGAGACATTCAGTACTTC. Translation: CSAPPLVSGGEGLLGDIQYF.

This clonotype was recorded many times. The rearrangement joins TRBV20-1 to TRBJ1-1; D call uncertain. CDR3 size: 13 residues. Per germline, CDR1 DFQATT and CDR2 SNEGSKA (reference sequence). Trimming pared 1 base from V and 0 bases from J, leaving 6 bases between. CDR3 coding DNA: TGCAGTGCTAGAGTGACACTGAACACTGAAGCTTTCTTT. It encodes CSARVTLNTEAFF.

There are many counts of this clonotype. The rearrangement joins TRBV24-1 to TRBJ2-1; TRBD1 matches at 8 bases. The CDR3 spans 16 residues. J lost 3 bases, V lost 4 bases, and 7 bases had no gene match. Germline V gene lookup returns CDR1 KGHDR and CDR2 SFDVKD. CDR3 residues: CATSDPGQGIYNEQFF. The CDR3, as DNA: TGTGCCACCAGTGACCCTGGACAGGGTATCTACAATGAGCAGTTCTTC.

Notes on this clonotype: The junction departs from germline at one end; a sequencing error may be responsible. The gene calls are TRBV5-6 and TRBJ1-5; tentatively, D is TRBD1 (5 bases). Germline V lookup: CDR1 SGHDT, CDR2 YYEEEE. This CDR3 region has 15 residues. CDR3 nucleotides: TGTGCCATCAGCCTCGGGGACCTCTTATATCAGCCCCAGCATTTT. As protein: CAISLGDLLYQPQHF.

This clonotype was found once. The chain carries TRBV25-1 and TRBJ2-3, with TRBD2 matching 8 bases. The CDR3 covers 16 residues. Per the germline V gene, CDR1 is MGHDK and CDR2 is SYGVNS. V shed 2 bases and J 0 bases; nucleotides not matched to a gene: 4. CDR3 nucleotide sequence: TGTGCCAGCAGTGAAATAGCGGGGAAAAGCACAGATACGCAGTATTTT. This codes for CASSEIAGKSTDTQYF.

This clonotype was counted at least ten times. Here the CDR3 reads CASSVTGPYGYTF. CDR3 nucleotide sequence: TGTGCCAGCAGCGTCACAGGTCCCTATGGCTACACCTTC. The gene calls are TRBV12-3 or TRBV12-4 and TRBJ1-2, with a weak D call TRBD1 (5 bases). CDR3 length: 13 residues. Deletions cut 6 bases from V and 4 bases from J, with 12 bases between.